This is a list of T cell receptor beta chains from one sample in a study of blood T cell dynamics during melanoma immunotherapy. This table comes from immunoSEQ multiplex PCR, and its TCRdb copy is limited to in-frame clones, with some not included. The sample consists of some 10,000 clones, more than 75% of them appearing once. Sequenced here: blood, sampled from a patient treated with checkpoint blockade. The receptor set was obtained from a human donor with melanoma. Both conserved end residues are part of each CDR3. The D gene is left open where the match is weak. Size values are once, few and many counts, or a class for expanded clones, and some rows have none.

v_call: TRBV19; j_call: TRBJ2-3; d_call: NA; clone_size: NA; cdr3_aa: CASTEVGGRSDTQYF; cdr3_nt: TGTGCCAGTACGGAAGTGGGGGGGCGATCAGATACGCAGTATTTT
v_call: TRBV5-6; j_call: TRBJ2-5; d_call: TRBD2; clone_size: few; cdr3_aa: CASRLGGKNQETQYF; cdr3_nt: TGTGCCAGCAGACTGGGGGGGAAGAACCAAGAGACCCAGTACTTC
v_call: TRBV7-8; j_call: TRBJ2-2; d_call: NA; clone_size: few; cdr3_aa: CASSARASTGELFF; cdr3_nt: TGTGCCAGCAGCGCCAGGGCTAGCACCGGGGAGCTGTTTTTT
v_call: TRBV7-2; j_call: TRBJ1-1; d_call: TRBD1; clone_size: NA; cdr3_aa: CASSQRQGRTEAFF; cdr3_nt: TGTGCCAGCAGCCAGAGACAGGGGAGGACTGAAGCTTTCTTT
v_call: TRBV6-5; j_call: TRBJ1-2; d_call: TRBD1; clone_size: NA; cdr3_aa: CASRETGEYGYTF; cdr3_nt: TGTGCCAGCAGGGAGACAGGGGAGTATGGCTACACCTTC
v_call: TRBV4-1; j_call: TRBJ2-5; d_call: NA; clone_size: NA; cdr3_aa: CASSRDLERTQYF; cdr3_nt: TGCGCCAGCAGCCGAGACTTAGAGCGAACCCAGTACTTC
v_call: TRBV6-5; j_call: TRBJ1-1; d_call: NA; clone_size: NA; cdr3_aa: CASRGGHTEAFF; cdr3_nt: TGTGCCAGCAGGGGGGGGCACACTGAAGCTTTCTTT
v_call: TRBV5-1; j_call: TRBJ1-1; d_call: NA; clone_size: NA; cdr3_aa: CASTLTLNTEAFF; cdr3_nt: TGCGCCAGCACCCTGACCCTGAACACTGAAGCTTTCTTT
v_call: TRBV6-1; j_call: TRBJ2-5; d_call: NA; clone_size: NA; cdr3_aa: CASSADGGRETQYF; cdr3_nt: TGTGCCAGCAGTGCGGATGGGGGGCGAGAGACCCAGTACTTC
v_call: TRBV6-6; j_call: TRBJ2-5; d_call: NA; clone_size: few; cdr3_aa: CASSSQGHQETQYF; cdr3_nt: TGTGCCAGCAGTAGTCAGGGCCACCAGGAGACCCAGTACTTC
v_call: TRBV19; j_call: TRBJ2-6; d_call: NA; clone_size: NA; cdr3_aa: CASSHSLRATPGANVLTF; cdr3_nt: TGTGCCAGTAGTCATAGTTTAAGGGCTACGCCCGGGGCCAACGTCCTGACTTTC
v_call: TRBV19; j_call: TRBJ1-1; d_call: TRBD1; clone_size: NA; cdr3_aa: CASSVDQGAQRNTEAFF; cdr3_nt: TGTGCCAGTAGTGTGGATCAGGGGGCGCAAAGAAACACTGAAGCTTTCTTT
v_call: TRBV4-3; j_call: TRBJ2-1; d_call: NA; clone_size: few; cdr3_aa: CASSREISSYNEQFF; cdr3_nt: TGCGCCAGCAGCCGAGAAATTAGCAGTTACAATGAGCAGTTCTTC
v_call: TRBV19; j_call: TRBJ2-5; d_call: TRBD1; clone_size: NA; cdr3_aa: CASSVGQGRETQYF; cdr3_nt: TGTGCCAGTAGTGTAGGACAGGGCCGGGAGACCCAGTACTTC
v_call: TRBV14; j_call: TRBJ1-1; d_call: TRBD1; clone_size: NA; cdr3_aa: CASSGGDRQAFF; cdr3_nt: TGTGCCAGCAGCGGAGGGGACAGGCAAGCTTTCTTT
v_call: TRBV6-6; j_call: TRBJ2-1; d_call: NA; clone_size: NA; cdr3_aa: CASSYSNNEQFF; cdr3_nt: TGTGCCAGCAGTTACTCCAACAATGAGCAGTTCTTC
v_call: TRBV11-2; j_call: TRBJ1-6; d_call: NA; clone_size: NA; cdr3_aa: CASSFLVDNSPLHF; cdr3_nt: TGTGCCAGCAGCTTCTTGGTGGACAATTCACCCCTCCACTTT
v_call: TRBV7-8; j_call: TRBJ2-5; d_call: NA; clone_size: NA; cdr3_aa: CASSRTEETQYF; cdr3_nt: TGTGCCAGCAGCCGGACAGAAGAGACCCAGTACTTC
v_call: TRBV2; j_call: TRBJ2-7; d_call: TRBD1; clone_size: NA; cdr3_aa: CASSAGTGVYEQYF; cdr3_nt: TGTGCCAGCAGTGCCGGGACAGGGGTTTACGAGCAGTACTTC
v_call: TRBV5-1; j_call: TRBJ2-1; d_call: NA; clone_size: NA; cdr3_aa: CASSAEAGYRNEQFF; cdr3_nt: TGCGCCAGCAGCGCAGAAGCAGGGTATAGGAATGAGCAGTTCTTC
v_call: TRBV2; j_call: TRBJ1-1; d_call: NA; clone_size: NA; cdr3_aa: CASYKTGGNTEAFF; cdr3_nt: TGTGCCAGCTATAAAACGGGGGGGAACACTGAAGCTTTCTTT
v_call: TRBV5-6; j_call: TRBJ2-3; d_call: TRBD2; clone_size: NA; cdr3_aa: CASSLVLAASTDTQYF; cdr3_nt: TGTGCCAGCAGCTTGGTACTAGCGGCTAGCACAGATACGCAGTATTTT
v_call: TRBV7-9; j_call: TRBJ2-5; d_call: TRBD2; clone_size: NA; cdr3_aa: CASSASGGGETQYF; cdr3_nt: TGTGCCAGCAGCGCTAGCGGGGGGGGCGAGACCCAGTACTTC
v_call: TRBV2; j_call: TRBJ2-7; d_call: NA; clone_size: NA; cdr3_aa: CASSERQGTYEQYF; cdr3_nt: TGTGCCAGCAGTGAAAGGCAGGGGACCTACGAGCAGTACTTC
v_call: TRBV9; j_call: TRBJ2-6; d_call: NA; clone_size: NA; cdr3_aa: CASSREPLNSGANVLTF; cdr3_nt: TGTGCCAGCAGCCGGGAACCGCTGAACTCTGGGGCCAACGTCCTGACTTTC
v_call: TRBV7-2; j_call: TRBJ2-2; d_call: TRBD2; clone_size: once; cdr3_aa: CASSPGGGRELFF; cdr3_nt: TGTGCCAGCAGCCCGGGGGGTGGGAGGGAGCTGTTTTTT
v_call: TRBV7-2; j_call: TRBJ1-4; d_call: TRBD1; clone_size: once; cdr3_aa: CASSRQGAANEKLFF; cdr3_nt: TGTGCCAGCAGCCGTCAGGGGGCGGCTAATGAAAAACTGTTTTTT
v_call: TRBV7-2; j_call: TRBJ1-1; d_call: TRBD1; clone_size: NA; cdr3_aa: CASSLGFIRQGANTEAFF; cdr3_nt: TGTGCCAGCAGCTTAGGCTTCATTAGACAGGGGGCGAATACTGAAGCTTTCTTT
v_call: TRBV12-5; j_call: TRBJ2-3; d_call: NA; clone_size: NA; cdr3_aa: CASGSGSTTGTDTQYF; cdr3_nt: TGTGCTAGTGGTTCCGGCTCTACCACGGGGACAGATACGCAGTATTTT
v_call: TRBV18; j_call: TRBJ1-1; d_call: NA; clone_size: NA; cdr3_aa: CASSPPVGGPTEAFF; cdr3_nt: TGTGCCAGCTCACCACCGGTGGGGGGTCCCACTGAAGCTTTCTTT
v_call: TRBV6-1; j_call: TRBJ1-5; d_call: TRBD1; clone_size: few; cdr3_aa: CASSEGRSRGRQPQHF; cdr3_nt: TGTGCCAGCAGTGAAGGTCGGTCCAGGGGGAGGCAGCCCCAGCATTTT
v_call: TRBV29-1; j_call: TRBJ1-1; d_call: NA; clone_size: NA; cdr3_aa: CSVRGVEGTNTEAFF; cdr3_nt: TGCAGCGTCCGGGGGGTGGAGGGGACGAACACTGAAGCTTTCTTT
v_call: TRBV6-6; j_call: TRBJ2-5; d_call: TRBD2; clone_size: NA; cdr3_aa: CASSYQLAGEETQYF; cdr3_nt: TGTGCCAGCAGTTACCAACTAGCGGGGGAAGAGACCCAGTACTTC
v_call: TRBV5-4; j_call: TRBJ2-5; d_call: TRBD2; clone_size: NA; cdr3_aa: CASSLATSGAQETQYF; cdr3_nt: TGTGCCAGCAGCTTGGCCACTAGCGGGGCCCAAGAGACCCAGTACTTC
v_call: TRBV2; j_call: TRBJ1-1; d_call: NA; clone_size: NA; cdr3_aa: CASSVRGSWDTEAFF; cdr3_nt: TGTGCCAGCAGTGTAAGGGGGTCGTGGGACACTGAAGCTTTCTTT
v_call: TRBV9; j_call: TRBJ2-3; d_call: TRBD2; clone_size: NA; cdr3_aa: CASSVVGLAGGQGDTQYF; cdr3_nt: TGTGCCAGCAGCGTAGTAGGACTAGCGGGGGGGCAGGGAGATACGCAGTATTTT
v_call: TRBV10-3; j_call: TRBJ1-2; d_call: NA; clone_size: NA; cdr3_aa: CAISEIQLYGYTF; cdr3_nt: TGTGCCATCAGTGAGATACAGCTCTATGGCTACACCTTC
v_call: TRBV2; j_call: TRBJ2-7; d_call: NA; clone_size: few; cdr3_aa: CASSEGFGSSYEQYF; cdr3_nt: TGTGCCAGCAGTGAAGGGTTCGGCAGCTCCTACGAGCAGTACTTC
v_call: TRBV5-1; j_call: TRBJ2-3; d_call: TRBD2; clone_size: NA; cdr3_aa: CASSPLAGGTDTQYF; cdr3_nt: TGCGCCAGCAGCCCTCTTGCGGGAGGCACAGATACGCAGTATTTT
v_call: TRBV5-6; j_call: TRBJ1-2; d_call: TRBD1; clone_size: NA; cdr3_aa: CASRPEWDRGYGYTF; cdr3_nt: TGTGCCAGCAGACCCGAATGGGACAGGGGCTATGGCTACACCTTC
v_call: TRBV27; j_call: TRBJ1-5; d_call: NA; clone_size: NA; cdr3_aa: CASSPDRYSNQPQHF; cdr3_nt: TGTGCCAGCAGCCCCGACAGGTATAGCAATCAGCCCCAGCATTTT
v_call: TRBV7-2; j_call: TRBJ2-4; d_call: NA; clone_size: medium-sized; cdr3_aa: CASSDFRGIQYF; cdr3_nt: TGTGCCAGCAGCGACTTTAGGGGCATTCAGTACTTC
v_call: TRBV4-3; j_call: TRBJ2-1; d_call: NA; clone_size: NA; cdr3_aa: CASSQDRWASRVNEQFF; cdr3_nt: TGCGCCAGCAGCCAAGATCGGTGGGCCTCAAGGGTCAATGAGCAGTTCTTC
v_call: TRBV5-1; j_call: TRBJ2-5; d_call: NA; clone_size: NA; cdr3_aa: CASSPRTDQETQYF; cdr3_nt: TGCGCCAGCAGCCCGCGGACAGACCAAGAGACCCAGTACTTC
v_call: TRBV7-1; j_call: TRBJ1-2; d_call: NA; clone_size: NA; cdr3_aa: CASSLGEEQGRNYGYTF; cdr3_nt: TGTGCCAGCAGCTTAGGGGAGGAACAGGGACGCAACTATGGCTACACCTTC
v_call: TRBV27; j_call: TRBJ1-4; d_call: NA; clone_size: NA; cdr3_aa: CASRRASTGLYEKLFF; cdr3_nt: TGTGCCAGCAGACGAGCATCCACAGGGCTCTATGAAAAACTGTTTTTT
v_call: TRBV7-9; j_call: TRBJ1-1; d_call: NA; clone_size: NA; cdr3_aa: CASSLSGNSNTEAFF; cdr3_nt: TGTGCCAGCAGCTTATCGGGCAACTCGAACACTGAAGCTTTCTTT
v_call: TRBV5-8; j_call: TRBJ2-3; d_call: NA; clone_size: NA; cdr3_aa: CASSLGQETDTQYF; cdr3_nt: TGTGCCAGCAGCTTGGGACAGGAGACAGATACGCAGTATTTT
v_call: TRBV11-2; j_call: TRBJ2-4; d_call: NA; clone_size: NA; cdr3_aa: CASSSTRGPHIQYF; cdr3_nt: TGTGCCAGCAGCTCGACACGGGGCCCACACATTCAGTACTTC
v_call: TRBV5-4; j_call: TRBJ2-1; d_call: TRBD1; clone_size: NA; cdr3_aa: CASSLGGTVYNEQFF; cdr3_nt: TGTGCCAGCAGCTTGGGAGGGACAGTATACAATGAGCAGTTCTTC
v_call: TRBV27; j_call: TRBJ2-1; d_call: TRBD2; clone_size: NA; cdr3_aa: CASSPLTSGGAPYNEQFF; cdr3_nt: TGTGCCAGCAGTCCTTTAACTAGCGGGGGGGCCCCCTACAATGAGCAGTTCTTC
v_call: TRBV2; j_call: TRBJ1-2; d_call: NA; clone_size: NA; cdr3_aa: CASRPSQGTNYGYTF; cdr3_nt: TGTGCCAGCAGACCCTCTCAGGGAACTAACTATGGCTACACCTTC
v_call: TRBV7-2; j_call: TRBJ2-3; d_call: TRBD1; clone_size: NA; cdr3_aa: CASSLAPRGPDTQYF; cdr3_nt: TGTGCCAGCAGCTTAGCGCCAAGGGGGCCAGATACGCAGTATTTT